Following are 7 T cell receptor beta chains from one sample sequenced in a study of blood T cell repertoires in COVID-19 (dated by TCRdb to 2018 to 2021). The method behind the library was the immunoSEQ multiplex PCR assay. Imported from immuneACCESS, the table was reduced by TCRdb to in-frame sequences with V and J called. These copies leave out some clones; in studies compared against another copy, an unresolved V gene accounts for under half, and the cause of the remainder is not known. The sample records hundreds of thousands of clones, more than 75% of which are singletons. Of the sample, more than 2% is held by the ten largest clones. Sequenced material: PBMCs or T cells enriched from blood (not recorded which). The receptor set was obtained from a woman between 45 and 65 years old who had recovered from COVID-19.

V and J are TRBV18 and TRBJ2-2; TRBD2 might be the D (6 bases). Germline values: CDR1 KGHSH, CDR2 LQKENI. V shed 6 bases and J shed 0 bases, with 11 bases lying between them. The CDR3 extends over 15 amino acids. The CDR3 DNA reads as TGTGCCAGCTCCCCCGGGACTTCGAACACCGGGGAGCTGTTTTTT. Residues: CASSPGTSNTGELFF.

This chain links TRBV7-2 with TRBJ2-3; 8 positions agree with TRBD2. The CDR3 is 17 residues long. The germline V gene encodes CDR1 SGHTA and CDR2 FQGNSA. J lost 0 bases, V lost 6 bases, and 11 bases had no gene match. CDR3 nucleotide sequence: TGTGCCAGCAGTCCGAAGGCTAGCGGGCATAGCACAGATACGCAGTATTTT. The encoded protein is CASSPKASGHSTDTQYF.

The CDR3 sequence: CASSLAGAFYGNTIYF. CDR3 nucleotide sequence: TGTGCCAGCAGCTTAGCGGGGGCTTTCTATGGAAACACCATATATTTT. The gene calls are TRBV7-9 and TRBJ1-3; D perhaps matches TRBD1 (6 bases). The CDR3 consists of 16 residues. CDR1 and CDR2 from the germline V gene are SEHNR and FQNEAQ (reference sequence). V shed 0 bases and J shed 3 bases, with 12 bases lying between them.

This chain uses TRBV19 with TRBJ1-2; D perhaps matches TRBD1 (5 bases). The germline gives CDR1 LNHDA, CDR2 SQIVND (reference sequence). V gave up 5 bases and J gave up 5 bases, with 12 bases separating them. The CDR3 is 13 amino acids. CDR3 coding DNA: TGTGCCAGTAGTTCCGAGACAGTTTATGGCTACACCTTC. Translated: CASSSETVYGYTF.

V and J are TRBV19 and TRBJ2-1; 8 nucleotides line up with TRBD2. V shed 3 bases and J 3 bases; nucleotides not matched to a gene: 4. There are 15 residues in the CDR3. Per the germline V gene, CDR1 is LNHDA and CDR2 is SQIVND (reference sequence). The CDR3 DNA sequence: TGTGCCAGTAGTATTAAGCGGGGGAACTACAATGAGCAGTTCTTC. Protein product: CASSIKRGNYNEQFF.

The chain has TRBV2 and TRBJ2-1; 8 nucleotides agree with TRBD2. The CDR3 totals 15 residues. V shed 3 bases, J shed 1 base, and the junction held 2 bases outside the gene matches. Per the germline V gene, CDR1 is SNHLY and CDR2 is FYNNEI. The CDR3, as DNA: TGTGCCAGCAGTGACGAGCGGGGGTCCTACAATGAGCAGTTCTTC. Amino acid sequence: CASSDERGSYNEQFF.

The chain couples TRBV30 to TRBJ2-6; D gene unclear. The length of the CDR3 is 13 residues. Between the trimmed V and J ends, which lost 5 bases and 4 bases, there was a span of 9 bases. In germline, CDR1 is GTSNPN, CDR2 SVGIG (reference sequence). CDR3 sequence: CAWAATGANVLTF. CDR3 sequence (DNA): TGTGCCTGGGCAGCGACGGGGGCCAACGTCCTGACTTTC.